Following are 27 T cell receptor beta chains from one sample sequenced in a study of PD-1 blockade in classical Hodgkin lymphoma (dated by TCRdb to about 2020). Library method: the immunoSEQ multiplex PCR assay. Imported from immuneACCESS, the table was reduced by TCRdb to in-frame sequences with V and J called. These copies leave out some clones; in studies compared against another copy, an unresolved V gene accounts for under half, and the cause of the remainder is not known. Across this sample there are 90,000 to 140,000 clones, with roughly nine tenths seen only once. The ten largest clones take up around 17% of the sample. This sample's time point label indicates: cycle 4 day 1 (C4D1), after less than 7 weeks of nivolumab. Relapse after autologous stem cell transplantation had occurred in all trial patients, and cohorts A, B and C were distinguished by prior brentuximab vedotin exposure. The specimen was peripheral blood mononuclear cells (PBMCs), collected before the fourth cycle of nivolumab. Receptors were obtained from a human donor with classical Hodgkin lymphoma.

The chain uses TRBV9 and TRBJ2-5, with 9 bases identical to TRBD2. The CDR3 runs 13 residues. J lost 2 bases, V lost 7 bases, and 3 bases had no gene match. From germline, CDR1 is SGDLS and CDR2 YYNGEE. The CDR3 nucleotides are TGTGCCAGCGGGCGGGAGGGTCAAGAGACCCAGTACTTC. Its translation is CASGREGQETQYF.

The chain recombines TRBV27 with TRBJ2-1, with unresolved D. This CDR3 comprises 15 residues. The V end was cut by 5 bases, the J end by 0 bases, with 11 bases between. Germline V lookup: CDR1 MNHEY, CDR2 SMNVEV (reference sequence). The CDR3 DNA follows: TGTGCCAGCAGTCAATACTCTAGCTCCTACAATGAGCAGTTCTTC. As protein: CASSQYSSSYNEQFF.

This clone showed up just once. V and J are TRBV7-2 and TRBJ1-4; 8 bases fit TRBD1. Trimming cost V 5 bases and J 2 bases; bases outside gene matches: 4. Germline CDR1 and CDR2: SGHTA and FQGNSA. The CDR3 extends over 15 amino acids. The CDR3 here is CASSLTGATNEKLFF. CDR3 nucleotides: TGTGCCAGCAGCCTGACAGGGGCTACTAATGAAAAACTGTTTTTT.

The chain uses TRBV6-1 and TRBJ2-5, with 9 bases lining up with TRBD1. The ends lost 7 bases at V and 7 bases at J; junction bases unmatched: 7. The CDR3 totals 13 residues. Germline-derived CDR1 and CDR2 are MNHNS and SASEGT. This CDR3 is CASTGQGAWTQYF. The CDR3 nucleotides are TGTGCCAGCACGGGACAGGGCGCATGGACCCAGTACTTC.

The V gene is TRBV28, the J gene TRBJ2-7; 10 bases align to TRBD2. The CDR3 totals 14 residues. Germline lookup yields CDR1 MDHEN and CDR2 SYDVKM. V trimming: 5 bases; J trimming: 3 bases; junction bases outside the gene matches: 4. The CDR3 loop reads CASSPRTSGYEQYF. CDR3 bases: TGTGCCAGCAGTCCCCGGACTAGCGGCTACGAGCAGTACTTC.

V usage is TRBV19 and J usage is TRBJ1-1; no definite D call. The V end was cut by 5 bases, the J end by 0 bases, with 10 bases between. This CDR3 has 14 amino acids. Germline V gives CDR1 LNHDA, CDR2 SQIVND (reference sequence). Written as DNA, the CDR3 is TGTGCCAGTAGTCGACTAGGGTTGAACACTGAAGCTTTCTTT. Its protein is CASSRLGLNTEAFF.

The chain recombines TRBV30 with TRBJ1-5; no clear D gene. Germline assignment: CDR1 GTSNPN and CDR2 SVGIG (reference sequence). V was trimmed by 1 base and J by 1 base, leaving 5 bases between them. CDR3 length equals 13 residues. This CDR3 is CAWSAQSNQPQHF. CDR3 DNA: TGTGCCTGGAGTGCTCAGAGCAATCAGCCCCAGCATTTT.

V and J are TRBV29-1 and TRBJ2-1; weak D call: TRBD1 (6 bases). The V and J ends lost 7 bases and 7 bases respectively, with 17 bases between them. The CDR3 extends over 13 amino acids. From germline, CDR1 is SQVTM and CDR2 ANQGSEA. The CDR3 protein is CSGDTTGLNEQFF. The CDR3 nucleotides read TGCAGCGGTGACACGACAGGCCTTAATGAGCAGTTCTTC.

The V gene is TRBV27, the J gene TRBJ2-7; 10 bases align to TRBD1. Germline values: CDR1 MNHEY, CDR2 SMNVEV (reference sequence). The J segment lost 7 bases and the V segment lost 1 base, leaving 4 bases of the junction unmatched. The CDR3 has 14 residues. The CDR3 spells CASSLLGQGREQYF. The CDR3 nucleotides are TGTGCCAGCAGTTTATTGGGACAGGGGCGGGAGCAGTACTTC.

This sequence joins TRBV2 and TRBJ2-5, with unresolved D. Trimming pared 4 bases from V and 1 base from J, leaving 7 bases between. Germline values: CDR1 SNHLY, CDR2 FYNNEI. The CDR3 consists of 13 residues. This CDR3 reads CASSVYSQETQYF. CDR3 bases: TGTGCCAGCAGTGTATACTCCCAAGAGACCCAGTACTTC.

J is TRBJ1-5 and V is TRBV7-9; 9 bases map to TRBD1. CDR1 SEHNR and CDR2 FQNEAQ come from the germline V gene (reference sequence). CDR3 size: 18 residues. Germline trimming cut 6 bases from V and 2 bases from J; bases unmatched to any gene: 14. CDR3 residues: CASSYGPGQGNGNQPQHF. The CDR3 DNA reads as TGTGCCAGCAGTTACGGTCCGGGACAGGGAAATGGCAATCAGCCCCAGCATTTT.

V is TRBV7-2 and J is TRBJ2-7; D call uncertain. This CDR3 has 15 amino acids. Trimming took off 2 bases at V and 2 bases at J, with 13 bases between the two ends. Germline CDR1 is SGHTA and CDR2 is FQGNSA. The CDR3 region has the DNA TGTGCCAGCAGCTTAAAGGCGGAAACCACCTACGAGCAGTACTTC. Amino acids: CASSLKAETTYEQYF.

The chain carries TRBV7-2 and TRBJ2-6; D gene uncertain. The V and J ends lost 1 base and 0 bases respectively, with 4 bases between them. Germline V gives CDR1 SGHTA, CDR2 FQGNSA. The CDR3 sequence is 15 residues long. This chain's CDR3 is CASSLVASGANVLTF. CDR3 bases: TGTGCCAGCAGCTTAGTTGCCTCTGGGGCCAACGTCCTGACTTTC.

This clone was found a few times. The gene calls are TRBV4-2 and TRBJ1-5, with TRBD1 identical over 7 bases. Looked up from germline, CDR1 is LGHNA and CDR2 is YNFKEQ. The CDR3 loop spans 14 amino acids. Trimming cost V 4 bases and J 5 bases; bases outside gene matches: 5. CDR3 sequence (DNA): TGTGCCAGCAGCCCCAGAGACAGGGATCAGCCCCAGCATTTT. Residues: CASSPRDRDQPQHF.

The rearrangement joins TRBV4-1 to TRBJ2-1; D perhaps matches TRBD1 (5 bases). Germline-derived CDR1 and CDR2 are MGHRA and YSYEKL. Trimming cost V 0 bases and J 2 bases, with 11 bases left between them. There are 16 residues in the CDR3. As DNA, the CDR3 is TGCGCCAGCAGCCAAGAGAGCAGGGCCCCCTACAATGAGCAGTTCTTC. This gives the protein CASSQESRAPYNEQFF.

This chain connects TRBV30 to TRBJ1-2, with D unclear. V dropped 0 bases and J dropped 4 bases, with 12 bases sitting between them. CDR1 and CDR2 from the germline V gene are GTSNPN and SVGIG (reference sequence). This CDR3 is built from 14 residues. The CDR3 here is CAWSVDGVRYGYTF. The CDR3 DNA reads TGTGCCTGGAGTGTAGATGGGGTTCGCTATGGCTACACCTTC.

The chain recombines TRBV28 with TRBJ1-5, with D uncertain. This CDR3 comprises 14 residues. From germline, CDR1 is MDHEN and CDR2 SYDVKM. The germline V and J ends were trimmed by 8 bases and 3 bases, with 14 bases remaining between them. The CDR3 region has the DNA TGTGCCAGCTCGCCGGCCCTACCCAATCAGCCCCAGCATTTT. Amino acid sequence: CASSPALPNQPQHF.

The V gene is TRBV4-1, the J gene TRBJ2-7; 8 bases are a match to TRBD2. This CDR3 spans 14 amino acids. Germline CDR1 MGHRA, CDR2 YSYEKL. J was trimmed by 3 bases and V by 0 bases; bases with no gene match: 1. The DNA for the CDR3 is TGCGCCAGCAGCCAAGATGGGACTAGCTACGAGCAGTACTTC. This translates into CASSQDGTSYEQYF.

The rearrangement uses TRBV11-1 and TRBJ2-1, with D possibly being TRBD2 (7 bases). V lost 5 bases and J 7 bases, leaving 15 bases between the germline ends. This CDR3 region has 14 residues. Looked up from germline, CDR1 is SGHAT and CDR2 is FQDESV (reference sequence). In nucleotides, the CDR3 is TGTGCCAGCAGCCCTTCGAGGGGGGGGAATGAGCAGTTCTTC. It codes for CASSPSRGGNEQFF.

This sequence joins TRBV6-1 and TRBJ1-1; the match to TRBD1 covers 7 bases. CDR3 length: 15 amino acids. The J segment lost 4 bases and the V segment lost 4 bases, leaving 9 bases of the junction unmatched. In germline, CDR1 is MNHNS, CDR2 SASEGT. The DNA for the CDR3 is TGTGCCAGCAGTGTTTTAATTGAGGGGGCCACTGAAGCTTTCTTT. This translates into CASSVLIEGATEAFF.

Here the CDR3 DNA reads TGCGCCAGCAGCCAAGATGTAACAGCCCTGCGGAATCAGCCCCAGCATTTT. Amino acid sequence: CASSQDVTALRNQPQHF. V is TRBV4-1 and J is TRBJ1-5; no definite D call. V lost 0 bases to trimming and J lost 4 bases, with 16 bases between them. The CDR3 totals 17 residues. Germline lookup yields CDR1 MGHRA and CDR2 YSYEKL.

The chain recombines TRBV9 with TRBJ2-7, with 10 nucleotides matching TRBD2. The CDR3 has 17 amino acids. V lost 0 bases and J lost 0; bases outside the gene matches: 6. Looked up from germline, CDR1 is SGDLS and CDR2 is YYNGEE. The CDR3 sequence: CASSVGAGLAASYEQYF. For the CDR3, the DNA is TGTGCCAGCAGCGTAGGAGCAGGACTAGCGGCCTCCTACGAGCAGTACTTC.

The chain couples TRBV18 to TRBJ2-5; unclear D gene. The germline V gene encodes CDR1 KGHSH and CDR2 LQKENI. The CDR3 covers 13 residues. V gave up 3 bases and J gave up 5 bases, with 10 bases separating them. The CDR3 region has the DNA TGTGCCAGCTCACCTGCCTTAAGGGAGACCCAGTACTTC. Translating it yields CASSPALRETQYF.

The rearrangement joins TRBV7-2 to TRBJ1-4, with TRBD1 matching 7 bases. Germline loops: CDR1 SGHTA, CDR2 FQGNSA. This CDR3 is built from 15 residues. Germline trimming cut 6 bases from V and 1 base from J; bases unmatched to any gene: 5. CDR3 DNA: TGTGCCAGCAGTAGGAACAGGGGAACTAATGAAAAACTGTTTTTT. Its protein product is CASSRNRGTNEKLFF.

The V and J genes are TRBV5-1 and TRBJ2-7, with TRBD1 identical over 7 bases. Losses at the gene ends were 5 bases for V and 2 bases for J; bases not matched to a gene: 7. From germline, CDR1 is SGHRS and CDR2 YFSETQ. The CDR3 is made up of 14 amino acids. CDR3 nucleotides: TGCGCCAGCAGAGGCCCGGGACAGACCTACGAGCAGTACTTC. This translates into CASRGPGQTYEQYF.

The CDR3 is CAWKRENTEAFF. The CDR3 DNA follows: TGTGCCTGGAAACGGGAGAACACTGAAGCTTTCTTT. The chain employs TRBV30 and TRBJ1-1, with D hard to call. This CDR3 contains 12 residues. V lost 4 bases and J 1 base, leaving 7 bases between the germline ends. From germline, CDR1 is GTSNPN and CDR2 SVGIG (reference sequence).

The chain links TRBV19 to TRBJ2-7; TRBD2 aligns across 8 bases. V shed 6 bases and J 1 base; nucleotides not matched to a gene: 8. Per germline, CDR1 LNHDA and CDR2 SQIVND (reference sequence). The CDR3 extends over 15 amino acids. In DNA, the CDR3 is TGTGCCAGTAGCGCCGCAGCGGGAGAGTCCTACGAGCAGTACTTC. This sequence encodes CASSAAAGESYEQYF.